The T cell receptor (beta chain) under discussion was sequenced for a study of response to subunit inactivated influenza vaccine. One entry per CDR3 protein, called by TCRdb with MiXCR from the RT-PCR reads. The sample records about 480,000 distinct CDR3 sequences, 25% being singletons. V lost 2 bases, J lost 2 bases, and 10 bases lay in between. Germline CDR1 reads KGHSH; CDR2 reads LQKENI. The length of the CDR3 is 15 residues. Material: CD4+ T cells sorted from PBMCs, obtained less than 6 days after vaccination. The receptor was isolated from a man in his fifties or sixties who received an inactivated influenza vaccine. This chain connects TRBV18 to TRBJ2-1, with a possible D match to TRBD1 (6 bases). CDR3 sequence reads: CASSPDWGPYNEQFF. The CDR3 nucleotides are TGTGCCAGCTCACCAGACTGGGGGCCCTACAATGAGCAGTTCTTC.